The T cell receptor (beta chain) described here comes from a study of blood T cell repertoires in COVID-19. Background on the study: Acute-phase and convalescent COVID-19 samples originated in the United States, Italy and Spain. Sources were T cells, B-cell-depleted T cells, or PBMCs; the material itself was cDNA or gDNA.

Original analysis: Nucleated cell counts were estimated from reference gene primer amplification. Sequencing was performed with immunoSEQ multiplex PCR; in TCRdb, only in-frame clones are kept and a portion is missing. For V, J and clone size, that table is used; D and trimming come from the DNA. The data contain 200,000 or so clones, about 85% of them singletons. Researchers sorted participants into cohorts using their self-reported clinical history. The CDR3 covers 14 residues. CDR1 and CDR2 from the germline V gene are SQVTM and ANQGSEA. V lost 3 bases and J lost 8; bases outside the gene matches: 10.

The chain carries TRBV29-1 and TRBJ2-1; 7 bases line up with TRBD2. The sample comprised PBMCs or T cells enriched from blood (not recorded which). The sequence derives from a man aged 25 to 40 who had recovered from COVID-19. The CDR3 reads CSVEGGRALDEQFF. As DNA, the CDR3 is TGCAGCGTTGAGGGAGGGAGGGCGTTAGATGAGCAGTTCTTC.